The rows below give T cell receptor beta chains drawn from one sample of a study of shared clonotypes between healthy human individuals. Libraries were prepared by immunoSEQ multiplex PCR; TCRdb keeps only in-frame clonotypes and omits some of them. The data show over 750,000 clones, with 96% seen just once and less than 0.25% held by the top ten. Source material: naive CD8+ T cells sorted from blood. Source of these receptors: a man aged 25-40 years in good health. The CDR3 runs from the conserved cysteine through the conserved F or W. D genes are given only for firm matches. Some rows mark clone size as missing; the rest say once, few, many or name a class of expanded clone.

abundance: -; j_gene: TRBJ2-7; d_gene: -; v_gene: TRBV7-9; CDR3nt: TGTGCCAGCAACCTAAACACCTACGAGCAGTACTTC; CDR3aa: CASNLNTYEQYF
abundance: -; j_gene: TRBJ2-7; d_gene: TRBD2; v_gene: TRBV7-9; CDR3nt: TGTGCCAGCAGCCCCCGGGGACTAGCGGGAGACTACGAGCAGTACTTC; CDR3aa: CASSPRGLAGDYEQYF
abundance: -; j_gene: TRBJ1-4; d_gene: TRBD1; v_gene: TRBV28; CDR3nt: TGTGCCAGCATCTCTTACGGGACAGATGAAAAACTGTTTTTT; CDR3aa: CASISYGTDEKLFF
abundance: -; j_gene: TRBJ1-5; d_gene: -; v_gene: TRBV28; CDR3nt: TGTGCCAGCAGTTTAACAGGAGGAGGCAATCAGCCCCAGCATTTT; CDR3aa: CASSLTGGGNQPQHF
abundance: -; j_gene: TRBJ1-4; d_gene: -; v_gene: TRBV7-2; CDR3nt: TGTGCCAGCAGCTTTAACTCTAATGAAAAACTGTTTTTT; CDR3aa: CASSFNSNEKLFF
abundance: -; j_gene: TRBJ1-2; d_gene: TRBD1; v_gene: TRBV5-1; CDR3nt: TGCGCCAGCAGCTTGGGCAGGGGGATTTTGATGGCTAACTATGGCTACACCTTC; CDR3aa: CASSLGRGILMANYGYTF
abundance: -; j_gene: TRBJ1-2; d_gene: TRBD1; v_gene: TRBV29-1; CDR3nt: TGCAGCGTTGAAGATCCGGGCAGGGGGACTAACTATGGCTACACCTTC; CDR3aa: CSVEDPGRGTNYGYTF
abundance: -; j_gene: TRBJ2-7; d_gene: -; v_gene: TRBV28; CDR3nt: TGTGCCAGCAGTTTAACCCCTTTGGGCAGGGCGTTGTCCTACGAGCAGTACTTC; CDR3aa: CASSLTPLGRALSYEQYF
abundance: -; j_gene: TRBJ2-3; d_gene: TRBD1; v_gene: TRBV9; CDR3nt: TGTGCCAGCAGCGTAGAAGGGACAGGGGGATTAGATACGCAGTATTTT; CDR3aa: CASSVEGTGGLDTQYF
abundance: -; j_gene: TRBJ2-1; d_gene: TRBD2; v_gene: TRBV19; CDR3nt: TGTGCCAGTAGTATAGATCCCAGCGGGAGCGGTGACAATGAGCAGTTCTTC; CDR3aa: CASSIDPSGSGDNEQFF
abundance: -; j_gene: TRBJ2-3; d_gene: TRBD2; v_gene: TRBV7-9; CDR3nt: TGTGCCAGCAGCTCCCTCGGTAGCGGGAGCACAGATACGCAGTATTTT; CDR3aa: CASSSLGSGSTDTQYF
abundance: -; j_gene: TRBJ1-1; d_gene: -; v_gene: TRBV7-9; CDR3nt: TGTGCCAGCAGCTGGAACAGGGCATTTGAAGCTTTCTTT; CDR3aa: CASSWNRAFEAFF
abundance: -; j_gene: TRBJ2-1; d_gene: -; v_gene: TRBV7-3; CDR3nt: TGTGCCAGCAGCTTAATTTTGGCGGGCTACAATGAGCAGTTCTTC; CDR3aa: CASSLILAGYNEQFF
abundance: once; j_gene: TRBJ2-1; d_gene: TRBD2; v_gene: TRBV7-6; CDR3nt: TGTGCCAGCAGCTCAGGACTAGCGGTGTACTTCTTC; CDR3aa: CASSSGLAVYFF
abundance: -; j_gene: TRBJ2-7; d_gene: -; v_gene: TRBV5-6; CDR3nt: TGTGCCAGCAACCAAAAAGGTTTGTACGAGCAGTACTTC; CDR3aa: CASNQKGLYEQYF
abundance: -; j_gene: TRBJ2-7; d_gene: -; v_gene: TRBV9; CDR3nt: TGTGCCAGCAGCGTAACTGGGGGCACGGACGAGCAGTACTTC; CDR3aa: CASSVTGGTDEQYF
abundance: -; j_gene: TRBJ2-5; d_gene: -; v_gene: TRBV7-2; CDR3nt: TGTGCCAGCAGCTCCAGACCCGGGGAGGCGGAGACCCAGTACTTC; CDR3aa: CASSSRPGEAETQYF
abundance: -; j_gene: TRBJ1-1; d_gene: -; v_gene: TRBV15; CDR3nt: TGTGCCACCAGCAGAGAACGGGGGAGAACTGAAGCTTTCTTT; CDR3aa: CATSRERGRTEAFF
abundance: -; j_gene: TRBJ2-7; d_gene: TRBD1; v_gene: TRBV2; CDR3nt: TGTGCCACACGCAAAGACAGGGCTGGCGGCGGTATCGTCCTCGAGCAGTACTTC; CDR3aa: CATRKDRAGGGIVLEQYF
abundance: -; j_gene: TRBJ2-7; d_gene: -; v_gene: TRBV5-1; CDR3nt: TGCGCCAGCAGCTTGGGGGGCACCGAGCAGTACTTC; CDR3aa: CASSLGGTEQYF
abundance: -; j_gene: TRBJ1-1; d_gene: -; v_gene: TRBV29-1; CDR3nt: TGCAGCGTTGAAGATGAGATGGAAGCTTTCTTT; CDR3aa: CSVEDEMEAFF
abundance: -; j_gene: TRBJ2-3; d_gene: -; v_gene: TRBV9; CDR3nt: TGTGCCAGCAGCGTTCCCCAGGGTGGGAGAAACACAGATACGCAGTATTTT; CDR3aa: CASSVPQGGRNTDTQYF
abundance: -; j_gene: TRBJ2-3; d_gene: -; v_gene: TRBV7-6; CDR3nt: TGTGCCAGCAGTCGGTTTGGGGGTACAGATACGCAGTATTTT; CDR3aa: CASSRFGGTDTQYF
abundance: -; j_gene: TRBJ1-5; d_gene: -; v_gene: TRBV25-1; CDR3nt: TGTGCCAGCAGTGAATCCCATAGCAATCAGCCCCAGCATTTT; CDR3aa: CASSESHSNQPQHF
abundance: -; j_gene: TRBJ2-7; d_gene: TRBD2; v_gene: TRBV9; CDR3nt: TGTGCCAGCAGCCCCTCAGCGGGAGACAAGCAGTACTTC; CDR3aa: CASSPSAGDKQYF